What follows are 2 T cell receptor beta chains derived from one specimen sequenced in a study of shared clonotypes between healthy human individuals. Profiled with immunoSEQ multiplex PCR; TCRdb holds only in-frame clones, not every one. The sample holds under 600,000 clones; roughly 98% are singletons and the top ten take roughly 0.29%. The naive CD8 subset, CD45RO-negative cells positively selected for CCR7, excluded terminally differentiated effector memory CD45RA+ cells. The sequenced sample consisted of naive CD8+ T cells sorted from blood. These receptors were obtained from a man aged 30-40 years in good health.

This chain connects TRBV19 to TRBJ2-1; 7 nucleotides line up with TRBD2. There are 16 residues in the CDR3. Germline CDR1 LNHDA, CDR2 SQIVND (reference sequence). The V segment lost 4 bases and the J segment 0 bases; nucleotides outside the gene matches: 6. CDR3: CASSKLAGNSYNEQFF. The CDR3 DNA is TGTGCCAGTAGTAAATTAGCGGGTAACTCCTACAATGAGCAGTTCTTC.

This sequence joins TRBV9 and TRBJ1-5; 7 bases match TRBD1. V gave up 3 bases and J gave up 3 bases; unmatched junction bases: 6. CDR1 is SGDLS, CDR2 YYNGEE, per germline. The CDR3 has 15 residues. The CDR3 loop is CASSADREDNQPQHF. In nucleotides, the CDR3 is TGTGCCAGCAGCGCCGACAGGGAGGACAATCAGCCCCAGCATTTT.